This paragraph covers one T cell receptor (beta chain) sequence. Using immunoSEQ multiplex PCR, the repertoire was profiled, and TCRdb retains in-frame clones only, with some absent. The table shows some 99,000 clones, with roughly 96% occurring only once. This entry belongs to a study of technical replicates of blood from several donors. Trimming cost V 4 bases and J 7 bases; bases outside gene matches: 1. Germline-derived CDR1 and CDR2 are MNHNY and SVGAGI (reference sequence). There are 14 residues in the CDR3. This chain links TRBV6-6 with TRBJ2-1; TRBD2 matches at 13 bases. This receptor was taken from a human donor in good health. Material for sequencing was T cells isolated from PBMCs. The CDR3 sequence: CASSSGLAGNEQFF. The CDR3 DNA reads TGTGCCAGCAGTTCGGGACTAGCGGGGAATGAGCAGTTCTTC.